The 17 T cell receptor beta chains below were found in one sample sequenced in a study of cytomegalovirus exposure and HLA in healthy donors. Both 60 Vbeta primers and 13 Jbeta primers went into the PCR. Generated by immunoSEQ multiplex PCR, the TCRdb table keeps only in-frame clones and is missing some. The sample holds fewer than 110,000 clones. The sample consisted of PBMCs. The source of these receptors is a man in his forties in good health and CMV-seronegative.

The V gene is TRBV19, the J gene TRBJ2-5; TRBD1 agrees at 10 bases. This CDR3 is built from 15 residues. V was clipped by 6 bases and J by 5 bases; unmatched bases: 9. Germline lookup yields CDR1 LNHDA and CDR2 SQIVND (reference sequence). The CDR3 spells CASSPVTGGVETQYF. Here the CDR3 DNA reads TGTGCCAGTAGCCCTGTGACAGGGGGCGTGGAGACCCAGTACTTC.

The chain is built from TRBV6-5 and TRBJ2-2, with 8 bases matching TRBD1. With V trimmed by 2 bases and J by 4 bases, 6 bases remained unmatched. The CDR3 runs to 16 residues. The germline V gene has CDR1 MNHEY and CDR2 SVGAGI. The chain's CDR3 is CASSYAGGASTGELFF. The CDR3 region has the DNA TGTGCCAGCAGTTACGCAGGGGGCGCGAGCACCGGGGAGCTGTTTTTT.

The chain joins TRBV10-1 to TRBJ2-5, with 7 bases fitting TRBD1. The CDR3 has 13 amino acids. Germline V gene lookup returns CDR1 WNHNN and CDR2 SYGVQD (reference sequence). V lost 2 bases to trimming and J lost 3 bases; unmatched junction nucleotides: 0. The CDR3 region is CASSEGTEETQYF. In DNA, the CDR3 is TGCGCCAGCAGTGAGGGGACAGAAGAGACCCAGTACTTC.

V gene TRBV7-2 combines with J gene TRBJ2-1; 7 bases map to TRBD2. This CDR3 contains 16 residues. V trimming: 4 bases; J trimming: 1 base; junction bases outside the gene matches: 7. Germline CDR1 is SGHTA and CDR2 is FQGNSA. In DNA form, the CDR3 reads TGTGCCAGCAGCTCTGATAGCGGGTGGTCCTACAATGAGCAGTTCTTC. This codes for CASSSDSGWSYNEQFF.

The chain has TRBV19 and TRBJ1-2; 7 nucleotides match TRBD1. The CDR3 has 15 amino acids. V was clipped by 7 bases and J by 0 bases; unmatched bases: 8. Germline CDR1 is LNHDA and CDR2 is SQIVND (reference sequence). The DNA of the CDR3 is TGTGCCAGTACGTTTAACCAGGGGGCTAACTATGGCTACACCTTC. Protein sequence: CASTFNQGANYGYTF.

The V and J genes are TRBV21-1 and TRBJ1-5. TRBV21-1 represents a pseudogene. The CDR3 covers 14 residues. This CDR3 is CASSLGWGNQPQHF. The CDR3 DNA is TGTGCCAGCAGCCTAGGTTGGGGCAATCAGCCCCAGCATTTT.

The chain recombines TRBV11-2 with TRBJ2-7; tentatively, D is TRBD2 (5 bases). Trimming shortened V by 2 bases and J by 6 bases, and 14 bases separated the two germline ends. This CDR3 comprises 14 residues. The germline V gene has CDR1 SGHAT and CDR2 FQNNGV. The CDR3 loop reads CASSLSRRTVEQYF. CDR3 sequence (DNA): TGTGCCAGCAGCTTATCCAGGAGGACCGTCGAGCAGTACTTC. Based on the CDR3 plus reference TRBV11-2 and TRBJ2-7, the full variable domain is EAGVAQSPRYKIIEKRQSVAFWCNPISGHATLYWYQQILGQGPKLLIQFQNNGVVDDSQLPKDRFSAERLKGVDSTLKIQPAKLEDSAVYLCASSLSRRTVEQYFGPGTRLTVT.

This rearrangement joins TRBV6-1 to TRBJ1-1; D possibly corresponds to TRBD1 (6 bases). This CDR3 region has 15 residues. Trimming took 6 bases from V and 0 from J, leaving 14 bases between them. Per the germline V gene, CDR1 is MNHNS and CDR2 is SASEGT. The CDR3 DNA sequence: TGTGCCAGCAGCGGACAGACTGTAATGAACACTGAAGCTTTCTTT. Protein: CASSGQTVMNTEAFF.

This chain joins TRBV5-6 and TRBJ1-3; 9 positions agree with TRBD1. Germline values: CDR1 SGHDT, CDR2 YYEEEE. The CDR3 extends over 15 amino acids. V shed 4 bases and J 12 bases; nucleotides not matched to a gene: 14. This chain's CDR3 is CASSLDPGQGSNIYF. As DNA, the CDR3 is TGTGCCAGCAGCCTGGACCCGGGACAGGGCTCCAACATATATTTT.

The chain carries TRBV2 and TRBJ2-1, with TRBD2 matching 7 bases. Germline lookup yields CDR1 SNHLY and CDR2 FYNNEI. This CDR3 comprises 14 residues. V shed 6 bases, J shed 6 bases, and the junction held 8 bases outside the gene matches. The CDR3 nucleotides read TGTGCCAGCAGAGCCGGGACTACCCTCAATGAGCAGTTCTTC. This translates into CASRAGTTLNEQFF.

The rearrangement joins TRBV5-1 to TRBJ1-4; TRBD1 matches 7 bases. The V gene's germline CDR1 is SGHRS and CDR2 YFSETQ. The CDR3 runs 15 residues. Trimming cost V 1 base and J 5 bases; bases outside gene matches: 5. The CDR3 nucleotides are TGCGCCAGCAGCTTGCTCCAGGGGGGCAATGAAAAACTGTTTTTT. As protein: CASSLLQGGNEKLFF.

The J gene is TRBJ2-7, the V gene TRBV21-1; the table's D call TRBD2 went unverified against the DNA. TRBV21-1 is designated a pseudogene. The CDR3 is made up of 15 amino acids. For the CDR3, the DNA is TGTGCCAGCAGCGCCCCCGGGACTCCGGCTTACGAGCAGTACTTC. It specifies CASSAPGTPAYEQYF.

The rearrangement uses TRBV19 and TRBJ1-1; no clear D gene. V shed 7 bases and J shed 3 bases, with 18 bases lying between them. CDR1 and CDR2 (germline): LNHDA, SQIVND (reference sequence). There are 15 residues in the CDR3. The CDR3 DNA reads as TGTGCCAGTATGAGGGCGTGGGGTCTTTACACTGAAGCTTTCTTT. Translating gives CASMRAWGLYTEAFF.

The V gene is TRBV4-3, the J gene TRBJ2-6, with D perhaps TRBD1 (6 bases). The germline V and J ends were trimmed by 0 bases and 3 bases, with 21 bases remaining between them. Germline V CDR1 and CDR2: LGHNA, YSLEER. The CDR3 contains 20 residues. The CDR3 loop is CASSQELLRGGLGGANVLTF. Written as DNA, the CDR3 is TGCGCCAGCAGCCAAGAACTGCTTCGTGGGGGCTTGGGTGGGGCCAACGTCCTGACTTTC.

The chain is built from TRBV9 and TRBJ2-7; 13 nucleotides align to TRBD2. Looked up from germline, CDR1 is SGDLS and CDR2 is YYNGEE. V dropped 4 bases and J dropped 3; count of bases not matched to a gene: 7. The CDR3 covers 16 residues. The CDR3 region has the DNA TGTGCCAGCAGCCCCCGGACTAGCGGGAGTTTCTACGAGCAGTACTTC. Its translation is CASSPRTSGSFYEQYF.

CDR3 residues: CASSIQGGPKNIQYF. CDR3 in DNA: TGTGCCAGTAGTATTCAGGGAGGCCCCAAAAACATTCAGTACTTC. V usage is TRBV19 and J usage is TRBJ2-4; D perhaps matches TRBD2 (6 bases). Germline V gene lookup returns CDR1 LNHDA and CDR2 SQIVND (reference sequence). This CDR3 has 15 amino acids. Trimming took 3 bases from V and 2 from J, leaving 11 bases between them.

The V and J genes are TRBV18 and TRBJ1-1, with 9 bases identical to TRBD1. Germline CDR1 KGHSH, CDR2 LQKENI. The CDR3 runs to 15 residues. J gave up 1 base and V 5 bases, and 5 bases lay outside the gene matches. This chain's CDR3 is CASSEQGAENTEAFF. The DNA for the CDR3 is TGTGCCAGCTCAGAACAGGGGGCCGAGAACACTGAAGCTTTCTTT.